This is a list of T cell receptor beta chains from one sample in a study of T-cell reconstitution after alpha-beta-depleted transplantation in children. TCRdb processed the PCR reads anew with MiXCR; each CDR3 protein has one entry. The sample has around 700,000 distinct CDR3 sequences, approximately 14% seen once. Sequencing was performed on PBMCs, taken before TCRalphabeta/CD19-depleted stem cell transplant. All receptors come from a girl aged 2-10 years with congenital amegakaryocytic thrombocytopenia, due to receive a stem cell transplant. Both conserved end residues are part of each CDR3. Fields, in order: clone size, D gene, V gene, J gene, CDR3 DNA, CDR3 protein. The D gene is left open where the match is weak. Rows may omit the clone size; those that give it use once, few, many or a size class.

>many|NA|TRBV30|TRBJ2-1
TGTGCCTGGAGTGTACGTGGGCCCAGCTCCTACAATGAGCAGTTCTTC
CAWSVRGPSSYNEQFF
>NA|NA|TRBV9|TRBJ2-3
TGTGCCAGCAGCGTAGTGACTTCAGATACGCAGTATTTT
CASSVVTSDTQYF
>many|NA|TRBV20-1|TRBJ1-5
TGCAGTGCTAGGCGTGGCGGGGGCGCGAAAGTGGGCAATCAGCCCCAGCATTTT
CSARRGGGAKVGNQPQHF
>NA|NA|TRBV30|TRBJ2-2
TGTGCCTGGAGTGTTAATGGAGCCGGGGAGCTGTTTTTT
CAWSVNGAGELFF
>few|TRBD2|TRBV4-2|TRBJ2-7
TGTGCCAGCAGTCAACTAGCGGGAACCGGGTACGAGCAGTACTTC
CASSQLAGTGYEQYF
>many|NA|TRBV6-6|TRBJ1-2
TGTGCCAGCAGCTCAACAGGGACCTATGGCTACACCTTC
CASSSTGTYGYTF
>NA|NA|TRBV12-5|TRBJ2-5
TGTGCTAGTGGTACCTGGGATAAGACCCAGTACTTC
CASGTWDKTQYF
>NA|NA|TRBV5-1|TRBJ2-1
TGCGCCAGCATTCCAAACAGGGGGCGCCTAGCGGGGAGCTCCTACAATGAGCAGTTCTTC
CASIPNRGRLAGSSYNEQFF
>NA|NA|TRBV20-1|TRBJ1-1
TGCAGTGCAAGGTATGACAGCCTTATGAACACTGAAGCTTTCTTT
CSARYDSLMNTEAFF
>many|NA|TRBV29-1|TRBJ2-7
TGCAGCGTTGAAGCGGGGGGCCACGAGCAGTACTTC
CSVEAGGHEQYF
>many|NA|TRBV20-1|TRBJ2-7
TGCAGTGCTAGAATGGGGAGATACGAGCAGTACTTC
CSARMGRYEQYF
>NA|TRBD1|TRBV7-9|TRBJ2-7
TGTGCCAGCAGCTTAGTCCTACTTGACAGGGGGTCAGGGGAGCAGTACTTC
CASSLVLLDRGSGEQYF
>many|NA|TRBV20-1|TRBJ1-1
TGCAGTGCTTGGGAGGGAGCGAACGGTGAAGCTTTCTTT
CSAWEGANGEAFF
>many|NA|TRBV20-1|TRBJ2-3
TGCAGTCCATCGGGCACAGATACGCAGTATTTT
CSPSGTDTQYF
>many|TRBD2|TRBV2|TRBJ2-7
TGTGCCAGCAGTCGGGGGGGCTACGAGCAGTACTTC
CASSRGGYEQYF
>NA|NA|TRBV14|TRBJ2-7
TGTGCCAGCAGCCGGGTCGGGGTAAGCTACGAGCAGTACTTC
CASSRVGVSYEQYF
>many|NA|TRBV20-1|TRBJ2-1
TGCAGTGCTAGAAGTAGGGCCGTCGGTGAGCAGTTCTTC
CSARSRAVGEQFF
>many|NA|TRBV12-3/TRBV12-4|TRBJ2-1
TGTGCCAGCAGAGGCGACTACAATGAGCAGTTCTTC
CASRGDYNEQFF
>once|TRBD2|TRBV7-7|TRBJ2-5
TGTGCCAGCAGCTTACGGGAGGAGCCTAAAGAGACCCAGTACTTC
CASSLREEPKETQYF
>many|NA|TRBV20-1|TRBJ2-1
TGCAGTGCACCAGACAGGATCAATGAGCAGTTCTTC
CSAPDRINEQFF